The subject of this entry is one T cell receptor beta chain. This record comes from a study of blood T cells in healthy people across ages. Alongside a J-beta primer mix, a sample-barcoded 5' primer served in a second PCR lasting 7 to 11 cycles. From the 5' RACE reads, TCRdb called clonotypes with MiXCR, one entry per CDR3 protein. The sample consists of about 780,000 distinct CDR3 sequences, less than 80% of them appearing once. Deletions cut 3 bases from V and 7 bases from J, with 14 bases between. CDR1 SGHRS and CDR2 YFSETQ come from the germline V gene. The CDR3 is 13 amino acids. Total RNA, at least 5 micrograms per sample, came from PBMCs.

The specimen sequenced was blood. V gene TRBV5-1 combines with J gene TRBJ2-7, with a possible D match to TRBD2 (6 bases). The clonotype comes from a man aged 25 to 45 in good health. In nucleotides, the CDR3 is TGCGCCAGCAGCTGGGCCCCTGCGGGGGAGCAGTACTTC. This sequence encodes CASSWAPAGEQYF.